The 12 T cell receptor beta chains reported below all come from one sample, sequenced in a study of shared clonotypes between healthy human individuals. Data came from immunoSEQ multiplex PCR; TCRdb stores just in-frame clones and leaves some out. The sample comprises over 2 million clones, 85% to 95% of which are singletons, and roughly 0.34% rests with the top ten. Sample: naive CD4+ T cells from PBMCs. The subset denotes: CD45RA+ positively selected. The origin of the receptors is a man aged 18 to 30 in good health. Some clones in this sample may be carry-over from other donors' samples.

This chain connects TRBV5-4 to TRBJ1-3; 9 bases map to TRBD1. The CDR3 length is 16 residues. CDR1 and CDR2 (germline): SGHNT, YYREEE (reference sequence). V shed 4 bases, J shed 1 base, and the junction held 6 bases outside the gene matches. The CDR3 sequence is CASSPRQGGSGNTIYF. The CDR3 DNA is TGTGCCAGCAGCCCGAGACAGGGGGGGTCTGGAAACACCATATATTTT. The whole variable domain, filled in from reference TRBV5-4 and TRBJ1-3, reads ETGVTQSPTHLIKTRGQQVTLRCSSQSGHNTVSWYQQALGQGPQFIFQYYREEENGRGNFPPRFSGLQFPNYSSELNVNALELDDSALYLCASSPRQGGSGNTIYFGEGSWLTVV.

The V gene is TRBV18, the J gene TRBJ2-2; possibly TRBD2 for D (5 bases). Germline assignment: CDR1 KGHSH and CDR2 LQKENI. The CDR3 is 16 residues long. The ends were cut back, 6 bases at V and 6 bases at J, with 20 bases in the middle. The CDR3 protein is CASSLRTEARAGELFF. The CDR3 region has the DNA TGTGCCAGCTCTCTGCGGACGGAGGCGCGAGCCGGGGAGCTGTTTTTT.

The chain links TRBV6-5 to TRBJ1-1; 7 nucleotides align to TRBD1. Germline values: CDR1 MNHEY, CDR2 SVGAGI. After removal of 0 bases from V and 7 bases from J, the junction contained 5 bases not matched to a gene. The CDR3 extends over 14 amino acids. The CDR3 reads CASSYSWTGSEAFF. In DNA, the CDR3 is TGTGCCAGCAGTTACTCCTGGACAGGTAGTGAAGCTTTCTTT.

This clone was found once. The sample contains more than one DNA sequence encoding this CDR3. J is TRBJ1-1 and V is TRBV28; a weak D match, TRBD1 (6 bases). Germline CDR1 MDHEN, CDR2 SYDVKM. Trimming cost V 2 bases and J 4 bases, with 8 bases left between them. The CDR3 extends over 13 amino acids. The CDR3 DNA is TGTGCCAGCAGTTTACAGGGGTCCACTGAAGCTTTCTTT. Protein sequence: CASSLQGSTEAFF.

The chain has TRBV25-1 and TRBJ1-2; D not certain. This CDR3 region has 14 residues. The germline CDR1 and CDR2 sequences are MGHDK and SYGVNS. Trimming removed 1 base from V and 4 bases from J, with 10 bases in between. This CDR3 reads CASSESGLSYGYTF. The DNA of the CDR3 is TGTGCCAGCAGTGAATCCGGACTTTCCTATGGCTACACCTTC.

A word on this clone: Other DNA sequences in the same sample also yield this CDR3. The CDR3 sequence is CASSLGRYYEQYF. CDR3 nucleotide sequence: TGTGCCAGCAGCCTAGGACGGTACTACGAGCAGTACTTC. V gene TRBV27 combines with J gene TRBJ2-7; D unclear. In germline, CDR1 is MNHEY, CDR2 SMNVEV (reference sequence). The CDR3 sequence is 13 residues long. Trimming removed 6 bases from V and 3 bases from J, with 12 bases in between.

The gene calls are TRBV19 and TRBJ2-7; TRBD1 matches 9 bases. The CDR3 spans 14 residues. After removal of 5 bases from V and 3 bases from J, the junction contained 5 bases not matched to a gene. Germline CDR1 is LNHDA and CDR2 is SQIVND (reference sequence). Here the CDR3 reads CASSGTGYGYEQYF. In DNA form, the CDR3 reads TGTGCCAGTAGTGGGACAGGGTATGGCTACGAGCAGTACTTC.

J is TRBJ2-2 and V is TRBV7-6; D not certain. V gave up 3 bases and J gave up 1 base, with 15 bases separating them. Germline assignment: CDR1 SGHVS and CDR2 FNYEAQ. This CDR3 has 17 residues. DNA of the CDR3: TGTGCCAGCAGCTTTTATTGGACCACTGGGAACACCGGGGAGCTGTTTTTT. It specifies CASSFYWTTGNTGELFF.

This clone was seen once. The chain employs TRBV11-3 and TRBJ2-1, with D tentatively TRBD2 (6 bases). Per the germline V gene, CDR1 is SGHNT and CDR2 is YENEEA. This CDR3 spans 15 amino acids. Deletions cut 5 bases from V and 3 bases from J, with 14 bases between. In DNA, the CDR3 is TGTGCCAGCAGCCCCCGGCTAGCGAACTACAATGAGCAGTTCTTC. This codes for CASSPRLANYNEQFF.

The J gene is TRBJ1-4, the V gene TRBV5-1; D perhaps matches TRBD1 (6 bases). CDR1 is SGHRS, CDR2 YFSETQ, per germline. The CDR3 is 16 amino acids. Deletions cut 4 bases from V and 7 bases from J, with 20 bases between. CDR3 bases: TGCGCCAGCAGCCCACAGGGTCGGGGGGTCGGTGAAAAACTGTTTTTT. It is translated as CASSPQGRGVGEKLFF.

This clone was recorded once. The gene calls are TRBV28 and TRBJ2-1; 9 nucleotides match TRBD2. Germline CDR1 is MDHEN and CDR2 is SYDVKM. Losses at the gene ends were 4 bases for V and 9 bases for J; bases not matched to a gene: 16. The CDR3 sequence is 17 residues long. The CDR3 sequence: CASSSGTSSIPHTEQFF. For the CDR3, the DNA is TGTGCCAGCAGTTCCGGGACTAGCAGTATACCGCACACTGAGCAGTTCTTC.

The CDR3, as DNA: TGTGCCAGCAGCAAAGCGCGTTACGGGGGAGGGCCTCGGTACGAGCAGTACTTC. It specifies CASSKARYGGGPRYEQYF. The chain combines TRBV21-1 with TRBJ2-7; TRBD2, as called in the table, went unchecked against the DNA. TRBV21-1 is designated a pseudogene. This CDR3 region has 18 residues.